This TCR beta chain comes out of a study of blood T cell repertoires in COVID-19. Study in general: The study drew acute and convalescent COVID-19 samples from the United States, Italy and Spain.

Per the study methods: Counts of nucleated cells, estimated from reference gene primer amplification, were obtained. Sequenced by immunoSEQ multiplex PCR; TCRdb stores in-frame clones only, minus some. V and J calls and clone size come straight from that table; D and trimming were deduced from the DNA. The sample includes tens of thousands of clones, approximately 89% of them seen just once. Trimming took off 6 bases at V and 3 bases at J, with 8 bases between the two ends. The CDR3 is 13 residues long. Germline CDR1 and CDR2: KGHSH and LQKENI. Source material: peripheral blood. The TCR sequence derives from a man at least 80 years old with acute or convalescent COVID-19. This sequence joins TRBV18 and TRBJ2-2; D gene unclear. CDR3 sequence reads: CASSPDYTGELFF. CDR3 in DNA: TGTGCCAGCTCCCCAGACTACACCGGGGAGCTGTTTTTT.